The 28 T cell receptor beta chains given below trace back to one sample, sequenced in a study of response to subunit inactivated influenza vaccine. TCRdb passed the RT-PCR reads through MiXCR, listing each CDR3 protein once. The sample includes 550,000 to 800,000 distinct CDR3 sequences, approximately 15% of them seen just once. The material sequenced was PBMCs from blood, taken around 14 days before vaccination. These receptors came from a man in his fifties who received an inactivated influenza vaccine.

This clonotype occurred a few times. CDR3 sequence reads: CASSLVETASYEQYF. The CDR3 DNA follows: TGTGCCAGCAGCTTAGTCGAGACGGCCTCCTACGAGCAGTACTTC. The rearrangement links TRBV7-2 to TRBJ2-7; D is ambiguous. V lost 1 base to trimming and J lost 0 bases, with 10 bases between them. Germline CDR1 is SGHTA and CDR2 is FQGNSA. The CDR3 totals 15 residues.

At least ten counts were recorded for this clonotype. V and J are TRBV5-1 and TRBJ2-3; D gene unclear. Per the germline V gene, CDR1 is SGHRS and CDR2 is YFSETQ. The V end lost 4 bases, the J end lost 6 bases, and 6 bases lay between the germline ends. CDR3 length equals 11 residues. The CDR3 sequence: CASSTSDTQYF. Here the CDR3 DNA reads TGCGCCAGCAGCACCAGTGATACGCAGTATTTT.

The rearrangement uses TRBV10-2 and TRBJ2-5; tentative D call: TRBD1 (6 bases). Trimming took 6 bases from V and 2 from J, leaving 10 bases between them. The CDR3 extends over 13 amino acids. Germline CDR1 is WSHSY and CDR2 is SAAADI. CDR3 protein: CASRRGKQETQYF. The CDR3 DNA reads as TGCGCCAGCAGGAGGGGGAAACAAGAGACCCAGTACTTC.

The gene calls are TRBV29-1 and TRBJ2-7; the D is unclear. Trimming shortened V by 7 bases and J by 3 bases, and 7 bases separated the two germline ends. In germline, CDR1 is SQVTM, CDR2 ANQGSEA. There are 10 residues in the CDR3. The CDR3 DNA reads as TGCAGCGGCGGAGACTACGAGCAGTACTTC. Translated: CSGGDYEQYF.

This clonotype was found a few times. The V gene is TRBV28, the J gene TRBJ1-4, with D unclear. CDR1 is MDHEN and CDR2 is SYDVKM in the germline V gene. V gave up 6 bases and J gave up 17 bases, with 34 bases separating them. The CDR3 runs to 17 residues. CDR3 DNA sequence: TGTGCCAGCAGAAAGGTAACTTTAGGCGGCCTCCGCCACCGGAGTTTTTTT. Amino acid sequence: CASRKVTLGGLRHRSFF.

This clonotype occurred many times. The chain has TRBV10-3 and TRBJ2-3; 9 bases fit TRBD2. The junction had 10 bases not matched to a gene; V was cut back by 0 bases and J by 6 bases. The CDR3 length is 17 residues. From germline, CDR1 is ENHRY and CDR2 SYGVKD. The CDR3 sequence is CAISESKRLAEEDTQYF. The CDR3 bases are TGTGCCATCAGTGAGTCGAAGAGACTAGCGGAGGAGGATACGCAGTATTTT.

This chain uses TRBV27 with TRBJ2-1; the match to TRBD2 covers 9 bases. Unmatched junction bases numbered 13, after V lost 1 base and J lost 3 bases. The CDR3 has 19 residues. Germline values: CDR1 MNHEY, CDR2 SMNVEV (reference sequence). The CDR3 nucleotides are TGTGCCAGCAGTTTATTCACCAGGGGTCAGCGGGGGGACTACAATGAGCAGTTCTTC. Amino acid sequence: CASSLFTRGQRGDYNEQFF.

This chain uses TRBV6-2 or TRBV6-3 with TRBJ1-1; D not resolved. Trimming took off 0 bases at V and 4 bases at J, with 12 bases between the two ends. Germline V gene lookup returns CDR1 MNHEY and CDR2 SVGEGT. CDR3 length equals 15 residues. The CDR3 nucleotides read TGTGCCAGCAGTTACTCTGGGATGGGTGGCACTGAAGCTTTCTTT. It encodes CASSYSGMGGTEAFF.

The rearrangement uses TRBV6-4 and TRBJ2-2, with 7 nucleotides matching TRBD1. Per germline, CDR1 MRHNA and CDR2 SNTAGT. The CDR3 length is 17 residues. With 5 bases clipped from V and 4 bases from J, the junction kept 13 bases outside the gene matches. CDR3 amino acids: CASSFFRDSVGTGELFF. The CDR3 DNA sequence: TGTGCCAGCAGTTTTTTCCGGGACAGCGTCGGCACCGGGGAGCTGTTTTTT.

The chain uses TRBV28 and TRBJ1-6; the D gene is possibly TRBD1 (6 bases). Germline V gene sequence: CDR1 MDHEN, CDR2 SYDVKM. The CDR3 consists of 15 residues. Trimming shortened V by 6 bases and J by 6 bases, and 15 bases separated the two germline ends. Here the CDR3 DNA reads TGTGCCAGCAGAATGCCGGGGGGCCCTAATTCACCCCTCCACTTT. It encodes CASRMPGGPNSPLHF.

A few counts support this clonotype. The CDR3 loop is CASSKGLGEFF. CDR3 DNA sequence: TGTGCCAGCAGCAAGGGGCTGGGTGAGTTCTTC. J is TRBJ2-1 and V is TRBV7-9, with D possibly matching TRBD1 (5 bases). The germline V gene has CDR1 SEHNR and CDR2 FQNEAQ (reference sequence). CDR3 length: 11 residues. Trimming cost V 5 bases and J 14 bases, with 13 bases left between them.

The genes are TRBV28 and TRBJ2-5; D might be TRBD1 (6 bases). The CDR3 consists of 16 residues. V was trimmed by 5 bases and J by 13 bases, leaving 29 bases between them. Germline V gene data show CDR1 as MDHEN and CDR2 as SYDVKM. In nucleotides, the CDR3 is TGTGCCAGCAGTGATCCTATCCCCGGGACACCCGACAAGGGGTACTTC. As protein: CASSDPIPGTPDKGYF.

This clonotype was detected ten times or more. CDR3 DNA: TGTGCCAGCAGCCCGGGACAGGGGACCTACAATGAGCAGTTCTTC. This sequence encodes CASSPGQGTYNEQFF. The chain is built from TRBV7-7 and TRBJ2-1; 10 nucleotides align to TRBD1. The germline V gene has CDR1 SSHAT and CDR2 FNYEAQ (reference sequence). V dropped 5 bases and J dropped 2; count of bases not matched to a gene: 3. This CDR3 is built from 15 residues.

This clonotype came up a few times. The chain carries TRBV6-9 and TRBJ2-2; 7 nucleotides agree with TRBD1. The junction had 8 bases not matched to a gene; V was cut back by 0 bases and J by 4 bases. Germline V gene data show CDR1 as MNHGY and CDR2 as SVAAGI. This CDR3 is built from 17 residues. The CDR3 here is CASSYSKRGRRTGELFF. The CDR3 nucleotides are TGTGCCAGCAGTTATTCGAAGAGGGGGCGCCGCACCGGGGAGCTGTTTTTT.

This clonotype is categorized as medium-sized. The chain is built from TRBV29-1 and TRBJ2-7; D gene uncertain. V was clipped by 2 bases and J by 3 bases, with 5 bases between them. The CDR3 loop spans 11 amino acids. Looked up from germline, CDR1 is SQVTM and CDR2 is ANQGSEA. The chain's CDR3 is CSVEIGYEQYF. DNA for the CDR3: TGCAGCGTTGAAATAGGCTACGAGCAGTACTTC.

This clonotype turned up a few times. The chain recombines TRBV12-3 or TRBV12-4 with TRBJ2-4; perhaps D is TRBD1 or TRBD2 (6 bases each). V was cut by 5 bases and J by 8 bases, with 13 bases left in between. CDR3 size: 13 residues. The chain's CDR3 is CASSGVRGDIQYF. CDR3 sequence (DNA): TGTGCCAGCAGTGGGGTGAGGGGGGACATTCAGTACTTC.

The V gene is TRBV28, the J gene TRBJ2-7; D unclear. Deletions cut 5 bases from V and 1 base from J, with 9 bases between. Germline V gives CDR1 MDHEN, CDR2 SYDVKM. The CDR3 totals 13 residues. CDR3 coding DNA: TGTGCCAGCAGTGTTCGGTATTCCTACGAGCAGTACTTC. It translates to CASSVRYSYEQYF. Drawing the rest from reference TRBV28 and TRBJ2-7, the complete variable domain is DVKVTQSSRYLVKRTGEKVFLECVQDMDHENMFWYRQDPGLGLRLIYFSYDVKMKEKGDIPEGYSVSREKKERFSLILESASTNQTSMYLCASSVRYSYEQYFGPGTRLTVT.

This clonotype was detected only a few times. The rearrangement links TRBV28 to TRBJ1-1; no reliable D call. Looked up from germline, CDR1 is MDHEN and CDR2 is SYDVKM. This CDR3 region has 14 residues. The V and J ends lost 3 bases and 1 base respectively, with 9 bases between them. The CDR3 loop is CASSFLLGNTEAFF. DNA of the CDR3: TGTGCCAGCAGTTTCTTGCTCGGGAACACTGAAGCTTTCTTT.

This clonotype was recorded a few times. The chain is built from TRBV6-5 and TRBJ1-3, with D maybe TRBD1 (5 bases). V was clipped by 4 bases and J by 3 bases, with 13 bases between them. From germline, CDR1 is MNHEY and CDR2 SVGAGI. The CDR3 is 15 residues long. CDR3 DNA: TGTGCCAGCAGTTTCGGGCAGGGAGGTGGAAACACCATATATTTT. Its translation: CASSFGQGGGNTIYF.

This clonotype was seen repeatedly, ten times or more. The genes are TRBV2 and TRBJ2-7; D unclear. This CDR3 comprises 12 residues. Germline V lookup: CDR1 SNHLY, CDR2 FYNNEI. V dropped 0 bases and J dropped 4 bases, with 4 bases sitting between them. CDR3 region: CASSEARYEQYF. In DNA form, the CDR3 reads TGTGCCAGCAGTGAAGCTCGGTACGAGCAGTACTTC.

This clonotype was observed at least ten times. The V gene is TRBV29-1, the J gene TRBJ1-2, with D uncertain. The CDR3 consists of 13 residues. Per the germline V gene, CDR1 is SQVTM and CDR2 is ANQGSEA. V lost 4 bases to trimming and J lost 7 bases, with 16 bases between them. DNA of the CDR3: TGCAGCGTTGTGTGGACGGACGACCCTGGCTACACCTTC. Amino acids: CSVVWTDDPGYTF.

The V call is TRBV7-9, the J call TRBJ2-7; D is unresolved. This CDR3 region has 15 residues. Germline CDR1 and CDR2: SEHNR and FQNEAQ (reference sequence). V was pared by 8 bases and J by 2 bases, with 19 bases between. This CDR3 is CASSSGSPRTYEQYF. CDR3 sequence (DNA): TGTGCCAGCTCCTCTGGATCTCCTCGCACCTACGAGCAGTACTTC.

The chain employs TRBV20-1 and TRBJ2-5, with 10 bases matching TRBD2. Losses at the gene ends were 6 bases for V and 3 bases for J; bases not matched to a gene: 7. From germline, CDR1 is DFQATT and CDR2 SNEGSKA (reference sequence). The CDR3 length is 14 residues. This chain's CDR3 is CSAQRTSGEETQYF. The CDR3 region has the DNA TGCAGTGCGCAACGGACTAGCGGAGAAGAGACCCAGTACTTC.

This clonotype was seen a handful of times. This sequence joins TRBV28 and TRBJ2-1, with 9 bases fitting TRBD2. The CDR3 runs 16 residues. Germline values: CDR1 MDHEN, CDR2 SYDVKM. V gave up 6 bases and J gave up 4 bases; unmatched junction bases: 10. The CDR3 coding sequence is TGTGCCAGCAGCCGGGGGGGGACTAGCTCGTACAATGAGCAGTTCTTC. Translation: CASSRGGTSSYNEQFF.

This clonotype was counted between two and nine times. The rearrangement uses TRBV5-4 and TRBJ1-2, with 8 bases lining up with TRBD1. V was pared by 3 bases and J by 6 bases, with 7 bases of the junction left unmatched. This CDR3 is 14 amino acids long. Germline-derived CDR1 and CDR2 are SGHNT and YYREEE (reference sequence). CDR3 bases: TGTGCCAGCAGCTCAGGACAGGGTTATGATGGCTACACCTTC. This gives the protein CASSSGQGYDGYTF.

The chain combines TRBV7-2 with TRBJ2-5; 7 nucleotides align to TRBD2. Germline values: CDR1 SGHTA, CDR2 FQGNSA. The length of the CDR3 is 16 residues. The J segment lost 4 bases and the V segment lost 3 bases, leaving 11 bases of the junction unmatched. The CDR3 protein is CASSFLAVRPGETQYF. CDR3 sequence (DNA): TGTGCCAGCAGCTTTCTAGCGGTCCGGCCTGGAGAGACCCAGTACTTC.

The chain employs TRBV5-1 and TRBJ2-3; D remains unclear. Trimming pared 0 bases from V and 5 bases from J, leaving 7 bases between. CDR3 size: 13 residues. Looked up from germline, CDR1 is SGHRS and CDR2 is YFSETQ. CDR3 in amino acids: CASSLAFVDTQYF. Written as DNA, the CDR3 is TGCGCCAGCAGCTTGGCGTTTGTAGATACGCAGTATTTT.

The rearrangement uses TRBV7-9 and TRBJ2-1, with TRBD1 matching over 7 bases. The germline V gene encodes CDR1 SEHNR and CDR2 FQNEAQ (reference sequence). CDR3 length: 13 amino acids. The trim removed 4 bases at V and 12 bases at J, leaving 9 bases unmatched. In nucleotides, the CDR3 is TGTGCCAGCAGCTCCCTAGACAGGGTAAGGCAGTTCTTC. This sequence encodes CASSSLDRVRQFF.